What follows describes a single TCR beta chain. TCRdb ran MiXCR on the 5' RACE reads and lists one entry per CDR3 protein. The sample lists 500,000 to 650,000 distinct CDR3 sequences, roughly 14% occurring once. The data originate from a study of T cells after yellow fever vaccination. Study information: Researchers used SMART-Seq v4 Ultra Low Input to prepare fractions that had low cell numbers.

Trimming shortened V by 6 bases and J by 5 bases, and 31 bases separated the two germline ends. This CDR3 region has 18 residues. Germline CDR1 reads DFQATT; CDR2 reads SNEGSKA (reference sequence). Specimen: PBMCs, collected on the day of the yellow fever booster vaccination. The chain couples TRBV20-1 to TRBJ1-1; tentatively, D is TRBD1 (6 bases). The receptor was derived from a man aged 25 to 45 who received the YFV17D yellow fever vaccine. The DNA of the CDR3 is TGCAGTGCCCGCAAAGGGGGAGGGGCTCAGGTTGGTCGGACTGAAGCTTTCTTT. This translates into CSARKGGGAQVGRTEAFF.